This record covers a single TCR beta chain. This specimen belongs to a study of T cell responses to AZD1222 COVID-19 vaccine. Using immunoSEQ multiplex PCR, the repertoire was profiled, and TCRdb retains in-frame clones only, with some absent. Of roughly 100,000 clones in the sample, roughly nine tenths were seen once. This CDR3 has 12 amino acids. Deletions cut 5 bases from V and 0 bases from J, with 2 bases between. This specimen was peripheral blood, taken on day 0 of AZD1222 vaccination. The chain carries TRBV12-3 or TRBV12-4 and TRBJ2-1; no clear D. The sequence was obtained from an adult in good health. The CDR3 reads CASSHSYNEQFF. The CDR3 DNA is TGTGCCAGCAGTCACTCCTACAATGAGCAGTTCTTC.